The source of this TCR beta chain is a study of spatial heterogeneity in lung cancer (dated by TCRdb to about 2019). A note on the overall study: Beta-chain transcripts were consistently detected in greater numbers than alpha-chain transcripts, which likely reflects a higher abundance of beta-chain transcripts. In the raw uncorrected reads, each unique combination of TCR and UMI appeared more than ten times on average. In non-small cell lung cancer, the study made a quantitative comparison of TCR alpha and beta repertoires among multiple tumor regions, matched nontumor lung and blood. TCR repertoire features were related to nonsynonymous mutation counts determined by whole-exome sequencing of tumor tissue. Both alpha and beta chains were TCR-sequenced in samples taken at surgery, namely 220 tumor regions, roughly 64 matched nontumor lung samples and approximately 51 PBMC samples.

This specimen's time point label, per the study, means: sample taken at primary tumor resection. TCR sequencing used whole RNA extracted from tumor and nontumor lung tissue, or from cryopreserved PBMC samples, without cell sorting. Samples were obtained from approximately 76 patients with early-stage, untreated non-small cell lung cancer from the lung TRACERx cohort. A patient was chosen for TCR sequencing only when enough RNA was available from at least two tumor regions. This clonotype was counted between two and nine times. The target of this receptor is not known. Nothing much larger sits one base from this clone, and base qualities are not available. The germline V gene (reference sequence) supplies CDR1 MNHNY and CDR2 SVGAGI. Trimmed from V: 6 bases; trimmed from J: 4 bases; junction bases lacking a gene match: 14. From cysteine to phenylalanine, the CDR3 is 18 amino acids long. Kept here is only the CDR3 DNA, which spans 54 bases and is read in frame from base 1.

The library was made by 5' RACE. The sample was run on a NextSeq 500. To allow correction of PCR and sequencing errors, the TCR library protocol tagged every TCR cDNA molecule with a unique molecular identifier. The authors' analysis ran thus. Decombinator tools were used for TCR identification, UMI-based error correction and CDR3 extraction. Expanded TCRs were defined as those above a frequency of 2 per 1,000, corresponding to the top 1% of the tumor frequency distribution. Renyi diversity was computed with the R vegan package after each repertoire had been subsampled 100 times to 5,000 TCRs. CDR3 similarity networks were constructed using string-kernel similarity of amino acid triplets, with links drawn between CDR3s whose pairwise similarity was above 0.82. Clones were called with MiXCR by TCRdb after fastp trimmed the public reads at Q25, and only in-frame beta chains were retained. Each CDR3 protein gets just one entry, which takes the most common genes and DNA from the rows behind it. The authors' filters were not applied to this entry. This sample lists about 42,000 distinct CDR3 sequences; 6% to 7.5% were detected once. The ten largest clones capture around two fifths of the sample.

Results and caveats for the whole study, not just this receptor: Ubiquitous expanded tumor TCRs showed up in blood more often at tumor resection than at routine follow-up. Additional single-cell paired TCR alpha and beta sequencing was considered necessary to confirm, at a functional level, the hypothesis that regional TCRs recognize regional mutations.

Sequences were derived from PBMCs, sampled at surgery. This TCR was sampled from a female donor with early-stage non-small cell lung cancer. The chain is made from TRBV6-6 and TRBJ2-4, and 11 junctional nucleotides match TRBD2. The CDR3 here reads CASSPLQTSGDGKNIQYF. The bases read TGTGCCAGCAGCCCCTTACAGACTAGCGGGGACGGGAAAAACATTCAGTACTTC.